Listed here is a single T cell receptor (beta chain). Its matching antigen is unknown. MiXCR, run by TCRdb on the multiplex PCR reads, gives a single entry per CDR3 protein. The sample holds about 14,000 distinct CDR3 sequences, roughly 55% seen once. The data stem from a study of breast tumors, draining lymph nodes, adjacent tissues. Whole-study findings and limits: Compared with lymph nodes, tumors were less diverse; compared with nontumor tissue, more. Luminal-like breast cancer showed significantly higher tumor–nontumor repertoire similarity than basal-like.

The sequence was obtained from a female donor with breast cancer. Some clones in this sample may be carry-over from other donors' samples. Sequencing was performed on tumor-adjacent breast tissue.

The CDR3 sequence: CASSLEGTYEQYF. The CDR3 DNA reads TGCGCCAGCAGCTTGGAAGGGACCTACGAGCAGTACTTC. This chain links TRBV5-1 with TRBJ2-7; D not certain. The CDR3 runs to 13 residues. The V end lost 0 bases, the J end lost 2 bases, and 6 bases lay between the germline ends. Germline V gene data show CDR1 as SGHRS and CDR2 as YFSETQ.